Listed here are 10 T cell receptor beta chains from one sample, sequenced in a study of cytomegalovirus exposure and HLA in healthy donors (dated by TCRdb to about 2017). Library creation used the immunoSEQ multiplex PCR assay. For the multiplex PCR, a mixture combining 60 forward primers for TCR Vbeta segments and 13 reverse primers for TCR Jbeta segments was used. Not all clones reach the TCRdb copy of this immuneACCESS table, which keeps in-frame sequences only. Checked studies attribute under half of the gap to unresolved V genes and leave the rest unexplained. This sample comprises some 220,000 clones, just under 80% of them detected only once. The ten largest clonotypes hold around 0.45% of the sample. Source material: PBMCs. The receptors were sampled from a boy aged 5-17 years in good health and CMV-seronegative.

The chain links TRBV6-1 to TRBJ2-7; 9 positions match TRBD2. J lost 5 bases, V lost 3 bases, and 17 bases had no gene match. This CDR3 is built from 18 residues. The germline CDR1 and CDR2 sequences are MNHNS and SASEGT. CDR3 sequence (DNA): TGTGCCAGCAGTGACCTACTAGCGGGCGCCCTCGGGCCGCACGAGCAGTACTTC. Protein sequence: CASSDLLAGALGPHEQYF.

V gene TRBV6-5 combines with J gene TRBJ2-1; TRBD2 is a possible D gene (6 bases). V lost 7 bases and J lost 3, with 10 bases in between. This CDR3 comprises 13 residues. Germline CDR1 and CDR2: MNHEY and SVGAGI. The DNA of the CDR3 is TGTGCCAGCACCCGACTAGACTACAATGAGCAGTTCTTC. Translating gives CASTRLDYNEQFF.

The J gene is TRBJ2-7, the V gene TRBV2; 12 positions match TRBD2. Germline V gene sequence: CDR1 SNHLY, CDR2 FYNNEI. The CDR3 runs 14 residues. V was clipped by 6 bases and J by 7 bases; unmatched bases: 7. For the CDR3, the DNA is TGTGCCAGCAGGGAGACTAGCGGGAGTGGGGAGCAGTACTTC. Its translation: CASRETSGSGEQYF.

The chain has TRBV19 and TRBJ1-1; D call uncertain. This CDR3 has 11 residues. Germline V gives CDR1 LNHDA, CDR2 SQIVND (reference sequence). V lost 6 bases and J 5 bases, leaving 7 bases between the germline ends. The CDR3 DNA is TGTGCCAGTAGCCCCGGGACTGAAGCTTTCTTT. It codes for CASSPGTEAFF.

This clone is a singleton in its sample. The chain links TRBV30 to TRBJ2-1; D is possibly TRBD1 (6 bases). Germline V gene sequence: CDR1 GTSNPN, CDR2 SVGIG (reference sequence). CDR3 length: 15 residues. Deletions cut 5 bases from V and 1 base from J, with 15 bases between. CDR3 sequence reads: CAWSGTLGSYNEQFF. In DNA, the CDR3 is TGTGCCTGGTCCGGGACACTCGGATCCTACAATGAGCAGTTCTTC.

The chain links TRBV5-6 to TRBJ1-5, with D uncertain. The CDR3 runs to 15 residues. Germline-derived CDR1 and CDR2 are SGHDT and YYEEEE. The V end was cut by 0 bases, the J end by 3 bases, with 10 bases between. CDR3 loop: CASSLVIRSNQPQHF. The CDR3 nucleotides are TGTGCCAGCAGCTTGGTTATCCGGTCCAATCAGCCCCAGCATTTT.

The chain uses TRBV10-1 and TRBJ1-1, with D perhaps TRBD1 (5 bases). Germline values: CDR1 WNHNN, CDR2 SYGVQD (reference sequence). V lost 3 bases and J 10 bases, leaving 12 bases between the germline ends. The CDR3 length is 12 residues. CDR3 nucleotides: TGCGCCAGCAGTGATTTGCGGGGCTTAGCTTTCTTT. Translated: CASSDLRGLAFF.

This clone has only one observation. V and J are TRBV7-3 and TRBJ2-1, with 11 bases that match TRBD2. The germline V gene encodes CDR1 SGHTA and CDR2 FQGTGA. The V segment lost 2 bases and the J segment 10 bases; nucleotides outside the gene matches: 7. The CDR3 extends over 15 amino acids. CDR3 sequence reads: CASSLQPLAGGEQFF. In DNA form, the CDR3 reads TGTGCCAGCAGCTTACAACCATTAGCGGGGGGGGAGCAGTTCTTC.

The DNA of the CDR3 is TGCGCCAGCAGCTTTGGACAGCCCCGACTCAATGAGCAGTTCTTC. This codes for CASSFGQPRLNEQFF. V usage is TRBV5-1 and J usage is TRBJ2-1; D might be TRBD1 (6 bases). With 2 bases removed from V and 6 bases from J, the gap between germline ends came to 15 bases. The CDR3 consists of 15 residues. Germline V gives CDR1 SGHRS, CDR2 YFSETQ.

This sequence joins TRBV13 and TRBJ2-3; D gene uncertain. The CDR3 is made up of 17 amino acids. Germline V CDR1 and CDR2: PRHDT, FYEKMQ (reference sequence). Between the trimmed V and J ends, which lost 0 bases and 2 bases, there was a span of 15 bases. The chain's CDR3 is CASSLGEARPSTDTQYF. The CDR3 DNA follows: TGTGCCAGCAGCTTAGGAGAGGCTAGGCCCTCCACAGATACGCAGTATTTT.